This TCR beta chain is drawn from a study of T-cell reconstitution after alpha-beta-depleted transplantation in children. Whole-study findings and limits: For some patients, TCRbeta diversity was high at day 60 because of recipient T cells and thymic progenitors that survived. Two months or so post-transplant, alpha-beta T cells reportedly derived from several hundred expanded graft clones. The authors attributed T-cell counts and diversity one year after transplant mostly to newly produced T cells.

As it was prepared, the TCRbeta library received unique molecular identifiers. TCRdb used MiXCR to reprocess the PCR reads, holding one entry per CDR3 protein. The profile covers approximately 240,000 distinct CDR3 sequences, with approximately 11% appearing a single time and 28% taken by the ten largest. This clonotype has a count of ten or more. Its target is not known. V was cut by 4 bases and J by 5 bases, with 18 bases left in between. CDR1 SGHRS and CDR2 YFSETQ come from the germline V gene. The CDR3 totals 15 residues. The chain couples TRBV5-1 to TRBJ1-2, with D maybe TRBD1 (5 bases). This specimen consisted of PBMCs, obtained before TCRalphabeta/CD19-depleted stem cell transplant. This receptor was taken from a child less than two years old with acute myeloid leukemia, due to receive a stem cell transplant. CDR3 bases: TGCGCCAGCAGCCCCGAAGGGACTCCTCAGTATGGCTACACCTTC. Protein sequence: CASSPEGTPQYGYTF. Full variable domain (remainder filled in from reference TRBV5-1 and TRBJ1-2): KAGVTQTPRYLIKTRGQQVTLSCSPISGHRSVSWYQQTPGQGLQFLFEYFSETQRNKGNFPGRFSGRQFSNSRSEMNVSTLELGDSALYLCASSPEGTPQYGYTFGSGTRLTVV.